Presented here are 25 T cell receptor beta chains from one specimen sequenced in a study of cytomegalovirus exposure and HLA in healthy donors. PCR used 60 Vbeta primers and 13 Jbeta primers. Here immunoSEQ multiplex PCR was the method, and the copy in TCRdb shows in-frame clones only, minus some. This sample has approximately 170,000 clones; over 75% occur once, and the top ten carry 1% to 1.5%. Sequencing used PBMCs. The source is a man aged 45 to 65 in good health and CMV-seropositive.

In the case of this clone: Other DNA sequences in this sample translate to the same CDR3. The rearrangement links TRBV9 to TRBJ1-1; D not resolved. The ends were cut back, 3 bases at V and 0 bases at J, with 9 bases in the middle. This CDR3 is built from 14 residues. The germline V gene encodes CDR1 SGDLS and CDR2 YYNGEE. For the CDR3, the DNA is TGTGCCAGCAGCGCGTTGACATTGAACACTGAAGCTTTCTTT. This translates into CASSALTLNTEAFF.

The chain links TRBV9 to TRBJ1-2, with 9 bases identical to TRBD1. The ends lost 4 bases at V and 7 bases at J; junction bases unmatched: 5. CDR1 and CDR2 (germline): SGDLS, YYNGEE. The CDR3 runs 13 residues. CDR3: CASSPRDRAGYTF. The CDR3 DNA is TGTGCCAGCAGCCCACGGGACAGGGCTGGCTACACCTTC.

This chain uses TRBV5-1 with TRBJ1-2; 7 bases map to TRBD1. The germline gives CDR1 SGHRS, CDR2 YFSETQ. V lost 1 base and J lost 7; bases outside the gene matches: 7. This CDR3 is 14 amino acids long. This CDR3 reads CASSLSRQGPGYTF. CDR3 bases: TGCGCCAGCAGCTTGTCCCGACAGGGCCCTGGCTACACCTTC.

The V call is TRBV11-2, the J call TRBJ1-1; possibly TRBD1 for D (6 bases). Trimming removed 4 bases from V and 4 bases from J, with 16 bases in between. Per the germline V gene, CDR1 is SGHAT and CDR2 is FQNNGV. This CDR3 is built from 15 residues. The CDR3 reads CASSWITGMPTEAFF. For the CDR3, the DNA is TGTGCCAGCAGCTGGATTACAGGGATGCCCACTGAAGCTTTCTTT.

The chain is built from TRBV4-3 and TRBJ2-3; the match to TRBD2 covers 9 bases. After removal of 0 bases from V and 6 bases from J, the junction contained 10 bases not matched to a gene. The CDR3 length is 17 residues. The germline CDR1 and CDR2 sequences are LGHNA and YSLEER. The CDR3: CASSQDPVAGDSDTQYF. CDR3 bases: TGCGCCAGCAGCCAAGATCCGGTAGCGGGAGATTCCGATACGCAGTATTTT.

The chain carries TRBV5-1 and TRBJ1-3; 8 bases map to TRBD1. The J segment lost 4 bases and the V segment lost 0 bases, leaving 12 bases of the junction unmatched. The CDR3 contains 18 residues. Germline-derived CDR1 and CDR2 are SGHRS and YFSETQ. The CDR3 loop is CASSLDTGGSLGGNTIYF. In DNA, the CDR3 is TGCGCCAGCAGCTTGGATACAGGGGGTAGTTTAGGAGGAAACACCATATATTTT.

This chain connects TRBV18 to TRBJ2-2, with 9 bases that match TRBD2. The CDR3 sequence is 17 residues long. Germline-derived CDR1 and CDR2 are KGHSH and LQKENI. The J segment lost 2 bases and the V segment lost 2 bases, leaving 6 bases of the junction unmatched. CDR3 region: CASSPMASGTNTGELFF. The CDR3 DNA reads as TGTGCCAGCTCACCAATGGCTAGCGGGACTAACACCGGGGAGCTGTTTTTT.

This clone appeared a single time. The V and J genes are TRBV18 and TRBJ2-3; no firm D call. The CDR3 loop spans 15 amino acids. The V gene's germline CDR1 is KGHSH and CDR2 LQKENI. The V gene lost 3 bases and the J gene lost 0 bases, with 10 bases spanning the gap. CDR3 nucleotide sequence: TGTGCCAGCTCACCTACCCTGGCTAGCACAGATACGCAGTATTTT. Encoded protein: CASSPTLASTDTQYF.

The J gene is TRBJ1-2, the V gene TRBV18; TRBD1 agrees at 9 bases. This CDR3 has 15 amino acids. CDR1 is KGHSH and CDR2 is LQKENI in the germline V gene. The ends lost 5 bases at V and 3 bases at J; junction bases unmatched: 7. The chain's CDR3 is CASSSTGGLDYGYTF. CDR3 coding DNA: TGTGCCAGCTCATCCACAGGGGGCTTAGACTATGGCTACACCTTC. Full variable domain (remainder filled in from reference TRBV18 and TRBJ1-2): NAGVMQNPRHLVRRRGQEARLRCSPMKGHSHVYWYRQLPEEGLKFMVYLQKENIIDESGMPKERFSAEFPKEGPSILRIQQVVRGDSAAYFCASSSTGGLDYGYTFGSGTRLTVV.

The V and J genes are TRBV5-4 and TRBJ2-2, with D unresolved. CDR1 and CDR2 from the germline V gene are SGHNT and YYREEE (reference sequence). The CDR3 spans 14 residues. Trimming pared 0 bases from V and 1 base from J, leaving 4 bases between. CDR3 sequence reads: CASSLVRNTGELFF. For the CDR3, the DNA is TGTGCCAGCAGCTTGGTTCGGAACACCGGGGAGCTGTTTTTT.

V gene TRBV7-8 combines with J gene TRBJ1-4; D not resolved. CDR3 length: 16 residues. CDR1 is SGHVS and CDR2 is FQNEAQ in the germline V gene. V shed 6 bases and J shed 0 bases, with 14 bases lying between them. CDR3 nucleotide sequence: TGTGCCAGCAGGCTTAGTGGACTGGCAACTAATGAAAAACTGTTTTTT. It encodes CASRLSGLATNEKLFF.

This clone was counted between two and nine times. The chain employs TRBV27 and TRBJ2-1; the match to TRBD2 covers 11 bases. V shed 8 bases, J shed 7 bases, and the junction held 10 bases outside the gene matches. The germline CDR1 and CDR2 sequences are MNHEY and SMNVEV (reference sequence). The CDR3 loop spans 15 amino acids. CDR3 sequence reads: CASEASGGSVNEQFF. CDR3 DNA: TGTGCCAGCGAGGCTAGCGGGGGGTCTGTGAATGAGCAGTTCTTC.

The chain links TRBV2 to TRBJ2-7; 10 nucleotides agree with TRBD2. Germline V gives CDR1 SNHLY, CDR2 FYNNEI. There are 13 residues in the CDR3. V dropped 7 bases and J dropped 2; count of bases not matched to a gene: 2. The CDR3 protein is CASTSGGTYEQYF. The CDR3 DNA sequence: TGTGCCAGCACTAGCGGGGGCACCTACGAGCAGTACTTC.

This chain uses TRBV9 with TRBJ2-7; D might be TRBD1 (6 bases). Germline assignment: CDR1 SGDLS and CDR2 YYNGEE. The germline V and J ends were trimmed by 0 bases and 7 bases, with 23 bases remaining between them. The CDR3 loop spans 17 amino acids. The CDR3 DNA sequence: TGTGCCAGCAGCGTAGACCCCTCGGGCAGGGCCCAGGGGGAGCAGTACTTC. Amino acids: CASSVDPSGRAQGEQYF.

The chain joins TRBV15 to TRBJ1-5; the D is unclear. Germline V CDR1 and CDR2: LNHNV, YYDKDF (reference sequence). The CDR3 runs to 15 residues. Trimming took off 0 bases at V and 7 bases at J, with 13 bases between the two ends. The CDR3 nucleotides read TGTGCCACCAGCAGAGATGGGAGGGCTGGGCAGCCCCAGCATTTT. Amino acid sequence: CATSRDGRAGQPQHF.

This clone was picked up one time. The chain is built from TRBV11-2 and TRBJ2-2, with TRBD1 identical over 8 bases. V lost 4 bases to trimming and J lost 5 bases; unmatched junction nucleotides: 12. Germline-derived CDR1 and CDR2 are SGHAT and FQNNGV. The CDR3 runs to 17 residues. CDR3: CASSYPGGSPRTGELFF. CDR3 nucleotide sequence: TGTGCCAGCAGCTACCCAGGGGGCAGTCCCAGGACCGGGGAGCTGTTTTTT.

The gene calls are TRBV4-2 and TRBJ2-3; the match to TRBD2 covers 8 bases. The CDR3 is 16 amino acids. Germline V gives CDR1 LGHNA, CDR2 YNFKEQ. V shed 0 bases and J 5 bases; nucleotides not matched to a gene: 7. Here the CDR3 DNA reads TGTGCCAGCAGCCAAGAGGCCGGGGGGGCAAAAGATACGCAGTATTTT. Translated: CASSQEAGGAKDTQYF.

This clone was detected only a few times. The V call is TRBV7-9, the J call TRBJ2-7; 10 nucleotides agree with TRBD1. CDR1 and CDR2 from the germline V gene are SEHNR and FQNEAQ (reference sequence). The CDR3 totals 14 residues. Trimming took 4 bases from V and 6 from J; bases not matched to a gene: 6. CDR3 nucleotide sequence: TGTGCCAGCAGCTCCCGGGACAGGGGCCCCGAGCAGTACTTC. Translated: CASSSRDRGPEQYF.

The chain joins TRBV18 to TRBJ1-2, with D possibly matching TRBD1 (5 bases). This CDR3 has 13 residues. Germline V lookup: CDR1 KGHSH, CDR2 LQKENI. The V end lost 3 bases, the J end lost 10 bases, and 15 bases lay between the germline ends. CDR3 protein: CASSPLSGRDYTF. CDR3 bases: TGTGCCAGCTCACCCTTATCGGGCAGGGACTACACCTTC. The full variable domain, completed using reference TRBV18 and TRBJ1-2, is NAGVMQNPRHLVRRRGQEARLRCSPMKGHSHVYWYRQLPEEGLKFMVYLQKENIIDESGMPKERFSAEFPKEGPSILRIQQVVRGDSAAYFCASSPLSGRDYTFGSGTRLTVV.

This clone was counted only a few times. The chain recombines TRBV28 with TRBJ1-5, with 7 bases matching TRBD1. The CDR3 totals 15 residues. CDR1 and CDR2 (germline): MDHEN, SYDVKM. V was clipped by 7 bases and J by 4 bases; unmatched bases: 10. In nucleotides, the CDR3 is TGTGCCAGCACTCTCACCGGGACAGTTAATCAGCCCCAGCATTTT. Translation gives CASTLTGTVNQPQHF. The complete variable domain, with remaining parts taken from reference TRBV28 and TRBJ1-5, reads DVKVTQSSRYLVKRTGEKVFLECVQDMDHENMFWYRQDPGLGLRLIYFSYDVKMKEKGDIPEGYSVSREKKERFSLILESASTNQTSMYLCASTLTGTVNQPQHFGDGTRLSIL.

The gene calls are TRBV30 and TRBJ2-3; perhaps TRBD1 as D (5 bases). Trimming stripped 1 base from V and 5 bases from J, with 10 bases between. Germline V lookup: CDR1 GTSNPN, CDR2 SVGIG (reference sequence). This CDR3 has 13 residues. CDR3 DNA: TGTGCCTGGAGTGCGCTGCAGGGAGATACGCAGTATTTT. It is translated as CAWSALQGDTQYF.

The chain has TRBV7-8 and TRBJ2-4; D gene unclear. There are 17 residues in the CDR3. The germline CDR1 and CDR2 sequences are SGHVS and FQNEAQ. Trimming removed 0 bases from V and 0 bases from J, with 12 bases in between. The CDR3 loop reads CASSLAKETLAKNIQYF. The CDR3 region has the DNA TGTGCCAGCAGCTTAGCGAAAGAGACATTAGCCAAAAACATTCAGTACTTC.

J is TRBJ2-2 and V is TRBV27; TRBD1 is a possible D gene (5 bases). CDR1 MNHEY and CDR2 SMNVEV come from the germline V gene (reference sequence). This CDR3 has 13 residues. V gave up 6 bases and J gave up 4 bases, with 9 bases separating them. For the CDR3, the DNA is TGTGCCAGCAGCGCACAGGTCACCGGGGAGCTGTTTTTT. Amino acid sequence: CASSAQVTGELFF.

The genes are TRBV6-6 and TRBJ2-7; tentatively, D is TRBD1 (7 bases). This CDR3 spans 13 amino acids. Germline V lookup: CDR1 MNHNY, CDR2 SVGAGI (reference sequence). Trimming removed 2 bases at V and 6 bases at J, with 11 bases between. The CDR3: CASSYGQGGEQYF. CDR3 nucleotides: TGTGCCAGCAGTTACGGGCAGGGGGGCGAGCAGTACTTC.

This chain links TRBV7-6 with TRBJ2-7; a weak D match, TRBD1 (6 bases). The CDR3 has 13 amino acids. V gave up 5 bases and J gave up 6 bases, with 14 bases separating them. Looked up from germline, CDR1 is SGHVS and CDR2 is FNYEAQ. CDR3 sequence reads: CASSASGQSEQYF. CDR3 in DNA: TGTGCCAGCAGCGCTTCCGGACAGTCCGAGCAGTACTTC.